This T cell receptor (beta chain) was captured by sequencing in a study of blood T cell repertoires in COVID-19. Overall study context: Acute and convalescent COVID-19 samples came from the United States, Italy and Spain. Sources were T cells, B-cell-depleted T cells, or PBMCs; the material itself was cDNA or gDNA.

CDR1 and CDR2 from the germline V gene are SEHNR and FQNEAQ (reference sequence). V shed 3 bases and J shed 5 bases, with 17 bases lying between them. The CDR3 loop spans 16 amino acids. Study processing details: Amplification from reference gene primers served as the basis for estimated nucleated cell counts. The table came from immunoSEQ multiplex PCR; TCRdb's copy has only in-frame clones and leaves some out. The V and J calls and clone size come from that table; D and trimming were worked out from the DNA. The repertoire holds 250,000 to 300,000 clones, 81% seen once, with roughly 2.9% in the top ten.

This sequence originates from a woman aged 60-70 years with active or convalescent COVID-19. This sequence joins TRBV7-9 and TRBJ1-5, with a tentative D call TRBD1 (5 bases). The sequenced sample consisted of peripheral blood. The CDR3, as DNA: TGTGCCAGCAGCTTTAATACTGGCAGGGCCTATCAGCCCCAGCATTTT. Translation gives CASSFNTGRAYQPQHF. Supplemented by reference TRBV7-9 and TRBJ1-5, the full variable domain reads DTGVSQNPRHKITKRGQNVTFRCDPISEHNRLYWYRQTLGQGPEFLTYFQNEAQLEKSRLLSDRFSAERPKGSFSTLEIQRTEQGDSAMYLCASSFNTGRAYQPQHFGDGTRLSIL.